What follows is one TCR beta chain and its context. Sequencing was performed with immunoSEQ multiplex PCR; in TCRdb, only in-frame clones are kept and a portion is missing. The profile shows 78,000 or so clones, about 87% of them singletons. With 1 base removed from V and 2 bases from J, the gap between germline ends came to 14 bases. The germline V gene encodes CDR1 SEHNR and CDR2 FQNEAQ (reference sequence). This CDR3 spans 16 amino acids. These data belong to a study of blood T cell repertoires in COVID-19. This rearrangement joins TRBV7-9 to TRBJ2-5; D is possibly TRBD1 (6 bases). Sequenced material: peripheral blood. The clonotype was recovered from a woman aged 45-59 years with acute or convalescent COVID-19. CDR3 nucleotides: TGTGCCAGCAGCTTAGGAAGGGGGACATATCAAGAGACCCAGTACTTC. This translates into CASSLGRGTYQETQYF.